These 19 T cell receptor beta chains originate from one sample sequenced in a study of graft-versus-host responses after intestinal transplantation. Data came from immunoSEQ multiplex PCR; TCRdb stores just in-frame clones and leaves some out. The sample yields about 14,000 clones, 25% to 35% seen once. The specimen was alloreactive CD4+ T cells from a mixed lymphocyte reaction culture, collected before intestinal transplant. The subset here: CFSE-low proliferating T cells sorted from roughly six-day pre-transplant mixed lymphocyte reaction (GvH or HvG direction). These receptors all come from a human patient who received an intestinal transplant.

This clone was seen once. The chain joins TRBV4-1 to TRBJ1-4, with D possibly TRBD1 on 5 matching bases. Trimming took off 0 bases at V and 1 base at J, with 9 bases between the two ends. In germline, CDR1 is MGHRA, CDR2 YSYEKL. The CDR3 contains 16 residues. The CDR3 loop reads CASSQDQGRTNEKLFF. The CDR3, as DNA: TGCGCCAGCAGCCAAGATCAGGGCAGAACTAATGAAAAACTGTTTTTT.

V is TRBV5-1 and J is TRBJ1-1; 8 nucleotides agree with TRBD1. V shed 6 bases, J shed 1 base, and the junction held 8 bases outside the gene matches. Germline CDR1 reads SGHRS; CDR2 reads YFSETQ. This CDR3 has 15 amino acids. The CDR3 protein is CASMGRGTGNTEAFF. CDR3 nucleotides: TGCGCCAGCATGGGGAGGGGGACAGGGAACACTGAAGCTTTCTTT.

V is TRBV28 and J is TRBJ2-1; unclear D gene. V lost 5 bases, J lost 7 bases, and 9 bases lay in between. Germline assignment: CDR1 MDHEN and CDR2 SYDVKM. CDR3 length: 12 residues. In nucleotides, the CDR3 is TGTGCCAGCAGTCCGACCCGGAATGAGCAGTTCTTC. It encodes CASSPTRNEQFF. The variable domain in full, with the rest retrieved from reference TRBV28 and TRBJ2-1, is DVKVTQSSRYLVKRTGEKVFLECVQDMDHENMFWYRQDPGLGLRLIYFSYDVKMKEKGDIPEGYSVSREKKERFSLILESASTNQTSMYLCASSPTRNEQFFGPGTRLTVL.

V gene TRBV19 combines with J gene TRBJ2-1; D may be TRBD1 (5 bases). V lost 4 bases and J lost 7, with 20 bases in between. The CDR3 extends over 16 amino acids. The germline gives CDR1 LNHDA, CDR2 SQIVND (reference sequence). The CDR3 nucleotides are TGTGCCAGTAGTACCCTAAGGGGTGTCGTCGCGAATGAGCAGTTCTTC. Its protein is CASSTLRGVVANEQFF.

This chain links TRBV28 with TRBJ2-3; TRBD2 aligns across 10 bases. J was trimmed by 4 bases and V by 4 bases; bases with no gene match: 8. The CDR3 loop spans 16 amino acids. CDR1 and CDR2 (germline): MDHEN, SYDVKM. The CDR3 DNA follows: TGTGCCAGCAGTTCTTCACTAGCGGGAAATGCAGATACGCAGTATTTT. The encoded protein is CASSSSLAGNADTQYF. The full variable domain, completed using reference TRBV28 and TRBJ2-3, is DVKVTQSSRYLVKRTGEKVFLECVQDMDHENMFWYRQDPGLGLRLIYFSYDVKMKEKGDIPEGYSVSREKKERFSLILESASTNQTSMYLCASSSSLAGNADTQYFGPGTRLTVL.

V is TRBV5-6 and J is TRBJ1-1; 7 bases match TRBD1. The junction had 7 bases not matched to a gene; V was cut back by 4 bases and J by 4 bases. CDR3 length: 14 amino acids. The germline V gene has CDR1 SGHDT and CDR2 YYEEEE. The chain's CDR3 is CASSKQGWSTEAFF. The CDR3 nucleotides are TGTGCCAGCAGCAAACAGGGGTGGAGCACTGAAGCTTTCTTT.

The J gene is TRBJ1-5, the V gene TRBV28; TRBD1 matches 7 bases. The V segment lost 3 bases and the J segment 2 bases; nucleotides outside the gene matches: 4. Germline-derived CDR1 and CDR2 are MDHEN and SYDVKM. This CDR3 spans 15 amino acids. CDR3 DNA sequence: TGTGCCAGCAGTTTTTACAGGGGTGGCAATCAGCCCCAGCATTTT. Encoded protein: CASSFYRGGNQPQHF.

This clone has a handful of counts. At the DNA level, this CDR3 is encoded by other sequences in the same sample as well. This rearrangement joins TRBV10-2 to TRBJ2-1, with 13 bases matching TRBD2. Germline V gene data show CDR1 as WSHSY and CDR2 as SAAADI. The J segment lost 9 bases and the V segment lost 4 bases, leaving 9 bases of the junction unmatched. This CDR3 spans 16 amino acids. The CDR3 bases are TGCGCCAGCAGTGGGACTAGCGGGAGTTTTTTCTTTGAGCAGTTCTTC. This encodes CASSGTSGSFFFEQFF.

This clone was recorded a few times. This rearrangement joins TRBV7-3 to TRBJ2-1; 9 positions agree with TRBD1. CDR3 length: 15 residues. The germline CDR1 and CDR2 sequences are SGHTA and FQGTGA. Unmatched junction bases numbered 6, after V lost 2 bases and J lost 7 bases. CDR3 sequence (DNA): TGTGCCAGCAGCTTATCCGGACAGGGGACTAATGAGCAGTTCTTC. It specifies CASSLSGQGTNEQFF.

The rearrangement uses TRBV7-9 and TRBJ1-5, with 7 bases lining up with TRBD1. Trimming at V came to 1 base and at J to 4 bases, leaving 7 bases not matched to a gene. In germline, CDR1 is SEHNR, CDR2 FQNEAQ (reference sequence). The CDR3 loop spans 16 amino acids. The CDR3 loop is CASSLVPSQGNQPQHF. Here the CDR3 DNA reads TGTGCCAGCAGCTTAGTGCCCTCACAGGGGAATCAGCCCCAGCATTTT. The full variable domain, completed using reference TRBV7-9 and TRBJ1-5, is DTGVSQNPRHKITKRGQNVTFRCDPISEHNRLYWYRQTLGQGPEFLTYFQNEAQLEKSRLLSDRFSAERPKGSFSTLEIQRTEQGDSAMYLCASSLVPSQGNQPQHFGDGTRLSIL.

The chain has TRBV7-3 and TRBJ2-2; the match to TRBD1 covers 7 bases. J lost 5 bases, V lost 5 bases, and 5 bases had no gene match. From germline, CDR1 is SGHTA and CDR2 FQGTGA. The CDR3 totals 14 residues. CDR3 amino acids: CASSTTGWTGELFF. In DNA form, the CDR3 reads TGTGCCAGCAGCACGACAGGGTGGACCGGGGAGCTGTTTTTT.

This clone appeared a few times. The V call is TRBV7-2, the J call TRBJ2-7, with unresolved D. Germline CDR1 SGHTA, CDR2 FQGNSA. The CDR3 is made up of 16 amino acids. The V and J ends lost 1 base and 4 bases respectively, with 17 bases between them. The CDR3 sequence: CASSLVGSRTFYEQYF. CDR3 sequence (DNA): TGTGCCAGCAGCTTAGTTGGCAGCCGTACTTTTTACGAGCAGTACTTC.

CDR3 sequence reads: CARSWSQGLLYSNQPQHF. DNA of the CDR3: TGTGCCAGAAGCTGGTCACAGGGACTCCTATATAGCAATCAGCCCCAGCATTTT. This chain links TRBV5-3 with TRBJ1-5; D is perhaps TRBD1 (6 bases). TRBV5-3 is recorded as an ORF, its role being uncertain. The CDR3 extends over 18 amino acids. V lost 3 bases and J 0 bases, leaving 19 bases between the germline ends.

This clone was seen more than once but under ten times. V gene TRBV7-2 combines with J gene TRBJ2-2; D not certain. The CDR3 has 13 residues. Germline CDR1 is SGHTA and CDR2 is FQGNSA. With 4 bases removed from V and 5 bases from J, the gap between germline ends came to 8 bases. The CDR3 DNA sequence: TGTGCCAGCAGCTCGACTCTTACCGGGGAGCTGTTTTTT. Translated: CASSSTLTGELFF.

The chain is built from TRBV30 and TRBJ1-2, with a possible D match to TRBD1 (5 bases). Trimming removed 3 bases at V and 3 bases at J, with 11 bases between. CDR1 GTSNPN and CDR2 SVGIG come from the germline V gene (reference sequence). This CDR3 spans 13 amino acids. CDR3 loop: CAWSSGPYYGYTF. The CDR3, as DNA: TGTGCCTGGAGCTCGGGACCATACTATGGCTACACCTTC.

This clone was seen a handful of times. The rearrangement joins TRBV7-9 to TRBJ2-7; D may match TRBD1 or TRBD2 (5 bases each). V was trimmed by 2 bases and J by 7 bases, leaving 15 bases between them. In germline, CDR1 is SEHNR, CDR2 FQNEAQ (reference sequence). This CDR3 has 14 amino acids. This CDR3 reads CASSLSGTRREQYF. CDR3 sequence (DNA): TGTGCCAGCAGCTTATCCGGGACCCGACGGGAGCAGTACTTC. The complete variable domain, with remaining parts taken from reference TRBV7-9 and TRBJ2-7, reads DTGVSQNPRHKITKRGQNVTFRCDPISEHNRLYWYRQTLGQGPEFLTYFQNEAQLEKSRLLSDRFSAERPKGSFSTLEIQRTEQGDSAMYLCASSLSGTRREQYFGPGTRLTVT.

In its sample, this clone was seen a few times. The rearrangement uses TRBV28 and TRBJ2-5; D call uncertain. This CDR3 contains 14 residues. The V end lost 2 bases, the J end lost 2 bases, and 9 bases lay between the germline ends. Germline CDR1 and CDR2: MDHEN and SYDVKM. Written as DNA, the CDR3 is TGTGCCAGCAGTTTAGAAAGGCTGCAAGAGACCCAGTACTTC. As protein: CASSLERLQETQYF.

In its sample, this clone ranks as medium-sized. The chain employs TRBV10-2 and TRBJ1-5; D ambiguous. Trimming pared 8 bases from V and 2 bases from J, leaving 10 bases between. This CDR3 has 13 amino acids. Germline V gene sequence: CDR1 WSHSY, CDR2 SAAADI. In DNA form, the CDR3 reads TGCGCCAGCGCCCTGAGGGGCAATCAGCCCCAGCATTTT. Translated: CASALRGNQPQHF.

The rearrangement joins TRBV30 to TRBJ1-3; the D gene is possibly TRBD1 (5 bases). Trimming shortened V by 2 bases and J by 2 bases, and 7 bases separated the two germline ends. The CDR3 spans 13 residues. Looked up from germline, CDR1 is GTSNPN and CDR2 is SVGIG (reference sequence). The CDR3 loop is CAWSRGPGNTIYF. The CDR3 bases are TGTGCCTGGAGTAGGGGACCTGGAAACACCATATATTTT.